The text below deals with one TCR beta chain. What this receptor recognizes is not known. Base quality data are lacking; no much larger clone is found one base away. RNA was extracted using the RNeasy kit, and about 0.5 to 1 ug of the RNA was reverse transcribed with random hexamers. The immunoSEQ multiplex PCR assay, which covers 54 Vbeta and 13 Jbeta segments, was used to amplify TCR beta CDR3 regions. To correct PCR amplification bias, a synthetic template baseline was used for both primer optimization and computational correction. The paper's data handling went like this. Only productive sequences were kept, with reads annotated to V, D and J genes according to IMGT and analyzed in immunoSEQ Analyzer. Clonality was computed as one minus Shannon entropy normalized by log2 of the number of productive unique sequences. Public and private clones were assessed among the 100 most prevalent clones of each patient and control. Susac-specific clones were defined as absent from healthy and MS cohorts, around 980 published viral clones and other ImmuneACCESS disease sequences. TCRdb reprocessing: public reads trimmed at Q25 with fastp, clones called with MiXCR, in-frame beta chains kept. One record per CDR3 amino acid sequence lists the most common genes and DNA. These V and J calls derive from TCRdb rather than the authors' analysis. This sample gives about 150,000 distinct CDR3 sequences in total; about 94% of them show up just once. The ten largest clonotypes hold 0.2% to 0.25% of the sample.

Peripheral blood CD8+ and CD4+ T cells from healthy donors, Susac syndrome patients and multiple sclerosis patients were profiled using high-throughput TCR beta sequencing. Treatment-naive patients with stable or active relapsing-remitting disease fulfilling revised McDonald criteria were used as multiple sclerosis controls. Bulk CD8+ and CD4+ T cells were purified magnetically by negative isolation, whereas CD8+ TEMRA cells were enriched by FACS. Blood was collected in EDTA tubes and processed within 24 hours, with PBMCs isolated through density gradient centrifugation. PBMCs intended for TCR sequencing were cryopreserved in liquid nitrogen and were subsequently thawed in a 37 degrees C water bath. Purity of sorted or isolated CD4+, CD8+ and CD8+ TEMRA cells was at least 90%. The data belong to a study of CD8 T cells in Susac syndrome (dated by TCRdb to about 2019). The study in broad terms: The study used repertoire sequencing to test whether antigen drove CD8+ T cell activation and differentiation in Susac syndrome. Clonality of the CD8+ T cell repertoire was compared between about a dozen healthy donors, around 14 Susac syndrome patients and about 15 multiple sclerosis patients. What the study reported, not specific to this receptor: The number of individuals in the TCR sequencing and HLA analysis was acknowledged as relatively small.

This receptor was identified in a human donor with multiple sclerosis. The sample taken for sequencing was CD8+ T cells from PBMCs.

The encoded CDR3 is CSARGGYTF. The DNA is as follows: TGCAGTGCGCGGGGGGGCTACACCTTC. The chain joins TRBV20-1 to TRBJ1-2, with a weak D call of TRBD1 (5 bases match). The CDR3 has 9 amino acids, counting the end cysteine and phenylalanine. Only CDR3 DNA is held: 27 bases, read in frame from base 1. Trimming takes 6 bases from V and 8 bases from J, and the germline ends sit 7 bases apart. Looking up the germline V gene (reference sequence) yields CDR1 DFQATT and CDR2 SNEGSKA.